This T cell receptor (beta chain) is drawn from a study of blood T cell repertoires in COVID-19. Study at large: From the United States, Italy and Spain came samples of acute and convalescent COVID-19. Nucleic acid was either cDNA or gDNA, and it came from T cells, B-cell-depleted T cells, or PBMCs.

This CDR3 is built from 14 residues. V lost 1 base and J 5 bases, leaving 11 bases between the germline ends. From germline, CDR1 is SGHAT and CDR2 FQNNGV. Original processing notes: From reference gene primer amplification, estimates of nucleated cell counts were derived. Assay used: immunoSEQ multiplex PCR; TCRdb lists only in-frame clones, some missing. The D gene and trimming were derived from the DNA, and the V and J assignments and clone size from that table. The sample gives over 200,000 clones, around 90% of which show up once; around 3.8% is in the top ten. The sequenced sample was PBMCs or T cells enriched from blood (not recorded which). The chain uses TRBV11-2 and TRBJ2-5, with D possibly being TRBD2 (5 bases). The receptor's source is a woman in her twenties or thirties who had been exposed to COVID-19. CDR3 sequence reads: CASSLVSSFETQYF. The CDR3 region has the DNA TGTGCCAGCAGCTTAGTCTCTAGCTTCGAGACCCAGTACTTC.